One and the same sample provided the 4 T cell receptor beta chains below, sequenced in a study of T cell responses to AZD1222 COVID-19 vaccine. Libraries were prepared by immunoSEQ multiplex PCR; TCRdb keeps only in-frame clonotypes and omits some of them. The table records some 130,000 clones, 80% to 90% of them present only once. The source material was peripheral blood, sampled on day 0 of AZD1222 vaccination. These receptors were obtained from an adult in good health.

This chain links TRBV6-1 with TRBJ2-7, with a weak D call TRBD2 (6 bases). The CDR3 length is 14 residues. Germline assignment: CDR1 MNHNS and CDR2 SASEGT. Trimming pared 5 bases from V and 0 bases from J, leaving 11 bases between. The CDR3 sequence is CASSSRDSSYEQYF. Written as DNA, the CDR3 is TGTGCCAGCAGTTCCCGGGACTCCTCCTACGAGCAGTACTTC.

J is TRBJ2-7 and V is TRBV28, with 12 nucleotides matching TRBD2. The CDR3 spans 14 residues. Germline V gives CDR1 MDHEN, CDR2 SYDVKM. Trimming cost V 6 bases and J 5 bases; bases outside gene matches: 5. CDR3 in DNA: TGTGCCAGCAGGACTAGCGGGAGAGTGAACGAGCAGTACTTC. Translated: CASRTSGRVNEQYF.

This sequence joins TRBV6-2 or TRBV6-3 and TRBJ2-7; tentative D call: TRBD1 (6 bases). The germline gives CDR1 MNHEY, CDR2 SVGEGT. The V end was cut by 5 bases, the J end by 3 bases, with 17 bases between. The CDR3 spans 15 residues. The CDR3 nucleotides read TGTGCCAGCAGTCGAGAACAGGGACGCCTCTACGAGCAGTACTTC. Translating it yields CASSREQGRLYEQYF.

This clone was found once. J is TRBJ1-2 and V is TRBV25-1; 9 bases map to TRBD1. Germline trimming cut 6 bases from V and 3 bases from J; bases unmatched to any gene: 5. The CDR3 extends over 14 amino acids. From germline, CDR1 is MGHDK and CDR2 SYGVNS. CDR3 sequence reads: CASSRGQGDYGYTF. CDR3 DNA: TGTGCCAGCAGCCGGGGACAGGGAGACTATGGCTACACCTTC.